The present entry profiles one T cell receptor beta chain with its context. Antigen: not known. This entry comes from a study of human T cells and chemical hapten exposure. Study observations and caveats: Counts of expanded TCRs at PT1 were positively correlated with patch test score.

This sample's time point: pre-sensitization, week 0. As for treatment: therapeutic diphenylcyclopropenone sensitization with weekly scalp DPC. Venepuncture was done earlier than the placement of each patch test. In the source study's methods: The number of TCRs in each sample had a median of around 96,000 and spanned about 20,000 to 690,600. TCRdb used MiXCR to reprocess the RACE reads, holding one entry per CDR3 protein. TCRdb, not the authors, supplied the V and J calls. The sample yields 300,000 to 400,000 distinct CDR3 sequences, less than 6.5% seen once. The sequence was obtained from a woman between 45 and 60 years old with alopecia areata. Some clones in this sample may be carry-over from other donors' samples. The sequenced sample was whole blood, obtained in connection with sensitization to the hapten diphenylcyclopropenone (DPC).

The CDR3 coding sequence is TGCGCCAGCAGCCAAGATGAGGGAGGCGAGCAGTACTTC. It translates to CASSQDEGGEQYF. This rearrangement joins TRBV4-1 to TRBJ2-7, with TRBD2 as a possible D gene (6 bases). V was trimmed by 0 bases and J by 6 bases, leaving 9 bases between them. The germline CDR1 and CDR2 sequences are MGHRA and YSYEKL. This CDR3 comprises 13 residues.